This T cell receptor beta chain was captured by sequencing in a study of control samples from healthy donors and cancer patients. The table came from immunoSEQ multiplex PCR; TCRdb's copy has only in-frame clones and leaves some out. This sample has under 200,000 clones, with around 95% found just once. CDR3 length: 16 residues. V lost 4 bases to trimming and J lost 4 bases, with 19 bases between them. Per the germline V gene, CDR1 is LGHNA and CDR2 is YSLEER. Sequenced input: blood. The chain recombines TRBV4-3 with TRBJ1-2; D not resolved. The receptor was isolated from a woman between 40 and 50 years old in good health. CDR3 in amino acids: CASSLKFGEGGYGYTF. The CDR3 coding sequence is TGCGCCAGCAGCCTCAAATTTGGGGAGGGTGGCTATGGCTACACCTTC.